The source of this T cell receptor beta chain is a study of blood T cells in healthy people across ages. General observations from the study: TCR beta diversity per million T cells fell roughly linearly with age.

Details on this clonotype: The antigen is not known.

Using a J-beta primer mix together with a sample-barcoded 5' primer, a second PCR was run for about 7 to 12 cycles. Each CDR3 protein is one row after TCRdb ran MiXCR on the 5' RACE reads. The sample includes about 650,000 distinct CDR3 sequences, about 50% of them seen just once. Sequencing was done on a sample of blood. The sequence came from a woman aged 80 or over in good health.

As DNA, the CDR3 is TGTGCCAGCAGTGAGGACAGGTACTACGAGCAGTACTTC. Translation: CASSEDRYYEQYF. The genes are TRBV2 and TRBJ2-7; 7 bases are a match to TRBD1. The CDR3 sequence is 13 residues long. In germline, CDR1 is SNHLY, CDR2 FYNNEI. With V trimmed by 3 bases and J by 3 bases, 2 bases remained unmatched. The full variable domain, with the rest looked up from reference TRBV2 and TRBJ2-7, is EPEVTQTPSHQVTQMGQEVILRCVPISNHLYFYWYRQILGQKVEFLVSFYNNEISEKSEIFDDQFSVERPDGSNFTLKIRSTKLEDSAMYFCASSEDRYYEQYFGPGTRLTVT.